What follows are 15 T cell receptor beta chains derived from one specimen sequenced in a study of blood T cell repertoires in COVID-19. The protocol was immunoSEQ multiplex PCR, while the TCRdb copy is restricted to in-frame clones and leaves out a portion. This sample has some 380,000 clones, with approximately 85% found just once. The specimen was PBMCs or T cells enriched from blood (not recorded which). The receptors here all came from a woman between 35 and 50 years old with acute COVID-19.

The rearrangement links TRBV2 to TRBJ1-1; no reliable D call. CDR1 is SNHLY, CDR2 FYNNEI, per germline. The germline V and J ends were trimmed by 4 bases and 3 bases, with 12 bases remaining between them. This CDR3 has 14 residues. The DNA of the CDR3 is TGTGCCAGCAGTGTATTCGGGGTGGACACTGAAGCTTTCTTT. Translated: CASSVFGVDTEAFF.

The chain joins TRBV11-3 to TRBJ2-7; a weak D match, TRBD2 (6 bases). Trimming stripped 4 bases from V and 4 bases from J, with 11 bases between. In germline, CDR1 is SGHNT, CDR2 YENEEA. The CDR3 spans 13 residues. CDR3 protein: CASSSGGGYEQYF. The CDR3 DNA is TGTGCCAGCAGCTCGGGCGGAGGGTACGAGCAGTACTTC.

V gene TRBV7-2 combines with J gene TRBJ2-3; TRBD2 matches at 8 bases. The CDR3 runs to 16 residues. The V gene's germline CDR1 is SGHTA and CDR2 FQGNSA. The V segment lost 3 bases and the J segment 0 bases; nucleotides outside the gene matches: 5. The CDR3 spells CASSFLIAGSTDTQYF. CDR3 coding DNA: TGTGCCAGCAGCTTCCTTATAGCGGGGAGCACAGATACGCAGTATTTT.

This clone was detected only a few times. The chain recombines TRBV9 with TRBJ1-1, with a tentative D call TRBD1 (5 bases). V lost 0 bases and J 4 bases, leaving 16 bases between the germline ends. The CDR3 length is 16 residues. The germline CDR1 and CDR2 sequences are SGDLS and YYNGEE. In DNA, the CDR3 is TGTGCCAGCAGCGTAGACCCAGGTGGGGGGTCCACTGAAGCTTTCTTT. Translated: CASSVDPGGGSTEAFF.

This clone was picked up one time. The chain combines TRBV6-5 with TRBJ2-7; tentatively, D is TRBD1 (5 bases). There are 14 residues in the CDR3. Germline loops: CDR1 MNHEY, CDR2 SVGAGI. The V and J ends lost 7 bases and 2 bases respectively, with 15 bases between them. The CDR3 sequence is CASTPPLGPYEQYF. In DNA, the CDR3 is TGTGCCAGCACCCCCCCCCTGGGGCCCTACGAGCAGTACTTC.

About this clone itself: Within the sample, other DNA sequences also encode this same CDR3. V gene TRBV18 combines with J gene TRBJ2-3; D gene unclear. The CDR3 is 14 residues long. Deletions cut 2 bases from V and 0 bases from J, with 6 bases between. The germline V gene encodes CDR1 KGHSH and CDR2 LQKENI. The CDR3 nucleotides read TGTGCCAGCTCACCATCAGTCAGCACAGATACGCAGTATTTT. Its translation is CASSPSVSTDTQYF.

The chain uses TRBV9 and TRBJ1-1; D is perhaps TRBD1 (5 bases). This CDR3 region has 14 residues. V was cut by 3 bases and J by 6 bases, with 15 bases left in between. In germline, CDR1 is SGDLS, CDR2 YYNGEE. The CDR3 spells CASSGSGGYAEAFF. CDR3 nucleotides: TGTGCCAGCAGCGGTAGTGGGGGGTACGCTGAAGCTTTCTTT.

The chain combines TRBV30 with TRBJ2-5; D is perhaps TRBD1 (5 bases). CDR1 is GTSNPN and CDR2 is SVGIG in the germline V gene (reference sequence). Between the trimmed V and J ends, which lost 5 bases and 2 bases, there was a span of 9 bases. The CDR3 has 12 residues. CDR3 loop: CAWEGDQETQYF. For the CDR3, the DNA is TGTGCCTGGGAAGGGGATCAAGAGACCCAGTACTTC.

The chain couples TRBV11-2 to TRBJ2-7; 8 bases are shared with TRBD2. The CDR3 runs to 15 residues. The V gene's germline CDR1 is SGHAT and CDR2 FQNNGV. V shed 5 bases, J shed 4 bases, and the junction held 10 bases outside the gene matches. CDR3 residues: CASSPVWVAGYEQYF. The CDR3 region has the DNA TGTGCCAGCAGCCCAGTATGGGTAGCGGGGTACGAGCAGTACTTC.

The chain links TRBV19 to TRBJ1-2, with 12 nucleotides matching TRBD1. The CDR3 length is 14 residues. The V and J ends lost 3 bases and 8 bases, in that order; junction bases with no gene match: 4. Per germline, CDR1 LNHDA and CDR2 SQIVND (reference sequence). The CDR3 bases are TGTGCCAGTAGTATTACCGGGACAGGGGGCGGCTACACCTTC. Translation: CASSITGTGGGYTF.

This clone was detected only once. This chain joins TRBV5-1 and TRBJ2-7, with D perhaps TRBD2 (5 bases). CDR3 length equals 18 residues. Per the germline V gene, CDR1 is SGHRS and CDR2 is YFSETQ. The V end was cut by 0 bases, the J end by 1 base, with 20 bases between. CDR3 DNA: TGCGCCAGCAGCTTGGCGTTGGTGGGTGGAGCGGCGTCCTACGAGCAGTACTTC. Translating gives CASSLALVGGAASYEQYF.

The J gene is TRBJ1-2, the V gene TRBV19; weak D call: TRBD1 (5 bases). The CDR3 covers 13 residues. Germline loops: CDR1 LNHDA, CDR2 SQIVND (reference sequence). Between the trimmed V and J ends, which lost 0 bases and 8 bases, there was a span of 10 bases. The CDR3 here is CASSIDRQGGYTF. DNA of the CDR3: TGTGCCAGTAGTATAGATCGTCAGGGCGGCTACACCTTC.

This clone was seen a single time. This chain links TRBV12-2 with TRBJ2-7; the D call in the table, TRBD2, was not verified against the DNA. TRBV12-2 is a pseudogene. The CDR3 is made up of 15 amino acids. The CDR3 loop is CASRLGRRGGYEQYF. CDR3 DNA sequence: TGTGCAAGTCGCTTAGGGAGGAGGGGGGGCTACGAGCAGTACTTC.

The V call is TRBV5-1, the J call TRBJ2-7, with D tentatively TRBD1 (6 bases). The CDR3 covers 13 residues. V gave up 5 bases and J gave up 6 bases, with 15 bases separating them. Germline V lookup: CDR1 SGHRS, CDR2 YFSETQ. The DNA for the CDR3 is TGCGCCAGCAGACCCCAACAGGGAGTCGAGCAGTACTTC. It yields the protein CASRPQQGVEQYF. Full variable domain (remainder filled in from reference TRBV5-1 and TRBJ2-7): KAGVTQTPRYLIKTRGQQVTLSCSPISGHRSVSWYQQTPGQGLQFLFEYFSETQRNKGNFPGRFSGRQFSNSRSEMNVSTLELGDSALYLCASRPQQGVEQYFGPGTRLTVT.

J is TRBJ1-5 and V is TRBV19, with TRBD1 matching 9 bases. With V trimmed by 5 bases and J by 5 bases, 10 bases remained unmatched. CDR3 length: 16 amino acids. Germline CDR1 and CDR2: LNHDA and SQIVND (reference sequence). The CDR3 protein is CASSAVQGALYQPQHF. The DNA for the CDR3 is TGTGCCAGTAGTGCGGTACAGGGGGCTCTCTATCAGCCCCAGCATTTT.